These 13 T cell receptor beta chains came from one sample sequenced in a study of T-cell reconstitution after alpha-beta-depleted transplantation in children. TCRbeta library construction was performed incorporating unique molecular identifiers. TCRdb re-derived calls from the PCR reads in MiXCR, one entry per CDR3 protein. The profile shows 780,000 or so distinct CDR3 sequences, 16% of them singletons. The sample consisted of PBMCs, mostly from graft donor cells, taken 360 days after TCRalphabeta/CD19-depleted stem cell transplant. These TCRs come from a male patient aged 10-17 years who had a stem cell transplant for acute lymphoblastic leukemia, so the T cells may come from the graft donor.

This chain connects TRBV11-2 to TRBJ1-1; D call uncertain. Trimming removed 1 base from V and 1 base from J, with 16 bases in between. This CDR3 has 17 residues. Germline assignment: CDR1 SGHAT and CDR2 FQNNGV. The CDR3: CASSLATISGWNTEAFF. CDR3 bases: TGTGCCAGCAGCTTAGCAACAATTTCGGGGTGGAACACTGAAGCTTTCTTT.

CDR3 sequence: CASSASGTRNIQYF. CDR3 bases: TGTGCCAGCAGTGCAAGTGGTACGAGGAACATTCAGTACTTC. The V gene is TRBV6-1, the J gene TRBJ2-4; D gene uncertain. In germline, CDR1 is MNHNS, CDR2 SASEGT. The CDR3 is made up of 14 amino acids. The germline V and J ends were trimmed by 4 bases and 7 bases, with 14 bases remaining between them.

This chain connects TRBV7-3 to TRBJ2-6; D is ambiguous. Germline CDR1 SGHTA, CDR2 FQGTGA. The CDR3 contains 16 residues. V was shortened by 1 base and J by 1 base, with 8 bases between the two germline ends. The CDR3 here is CASSLNAKSGANVLTF. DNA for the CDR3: TGTGCCAGCAGCTTAAACGCCAAGTCTGGGGCCAACGTCCTGACTTTC.

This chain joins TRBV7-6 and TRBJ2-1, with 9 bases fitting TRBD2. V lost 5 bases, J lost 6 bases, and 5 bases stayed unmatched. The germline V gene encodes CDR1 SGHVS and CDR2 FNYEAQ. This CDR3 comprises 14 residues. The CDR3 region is CASSTRLAVNEQFF. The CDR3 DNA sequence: TGTGCCAGCAGCACACGACTAGCGGTCAATGAGCAGTTCTTC.

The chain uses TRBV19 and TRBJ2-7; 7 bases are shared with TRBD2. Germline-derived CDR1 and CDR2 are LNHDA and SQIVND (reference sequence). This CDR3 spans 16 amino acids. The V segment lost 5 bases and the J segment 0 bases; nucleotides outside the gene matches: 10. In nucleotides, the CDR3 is TGTGCCAGTAGTCCCGTCTGGCGGGAGTTCTCCTACGAGCAGTACTTC. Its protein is CASSPVWREFSYEQYF.

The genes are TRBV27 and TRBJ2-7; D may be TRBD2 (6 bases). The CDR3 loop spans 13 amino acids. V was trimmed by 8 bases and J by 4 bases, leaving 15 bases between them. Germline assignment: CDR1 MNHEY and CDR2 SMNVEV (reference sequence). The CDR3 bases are TGTGCCAGCCTCCGACTAGTTCCTTACGAGCAGTACTTC. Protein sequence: CASLRLVPYEQYF.

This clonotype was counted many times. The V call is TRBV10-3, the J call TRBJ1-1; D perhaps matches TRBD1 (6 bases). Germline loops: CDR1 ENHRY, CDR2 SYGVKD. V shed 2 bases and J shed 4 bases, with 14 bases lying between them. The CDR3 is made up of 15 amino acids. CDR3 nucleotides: TGTGCCATCAGTGAGCCGGAGTTAGGGGGCACTGAAGCTTTCTTT. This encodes CAISEPELGGTEAFF.

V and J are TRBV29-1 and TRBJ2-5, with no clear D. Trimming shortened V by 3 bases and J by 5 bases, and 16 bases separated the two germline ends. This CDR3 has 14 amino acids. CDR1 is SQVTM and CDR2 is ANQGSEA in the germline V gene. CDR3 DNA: TGCAGCGTTGATGGACCGGCCCGGCCTGAGACCCAGTACTTC. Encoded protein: CSVDGPARPETQYF.

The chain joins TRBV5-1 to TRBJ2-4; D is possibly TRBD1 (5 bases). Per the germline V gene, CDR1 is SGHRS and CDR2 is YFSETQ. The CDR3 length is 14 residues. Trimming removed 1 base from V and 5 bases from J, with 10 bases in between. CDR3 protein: CASSLHAGQNIQYF. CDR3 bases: TGCGCCAGCAGCTTGCACGCAGGGCAAAACATTCAGTACTTC. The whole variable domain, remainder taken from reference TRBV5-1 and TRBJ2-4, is KAGVTQTPRYLIKTRGQQVTLSCSPISGHRSVSWYQQTPGQGLQFLFEYFSETQRNKGNFPGRFSGRQFSNSRSEMNVSTLELGDSALYLCASSLHAGQNIQYFGAGTRLSVL.

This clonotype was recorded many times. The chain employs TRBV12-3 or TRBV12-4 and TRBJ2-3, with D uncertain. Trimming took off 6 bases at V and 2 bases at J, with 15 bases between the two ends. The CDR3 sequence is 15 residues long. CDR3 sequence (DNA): TGTGCCAGCAGGCCGCTCGGTGCTCCCACAGATACGCAGTATTTT. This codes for CASRPLGAPTDTQYF.

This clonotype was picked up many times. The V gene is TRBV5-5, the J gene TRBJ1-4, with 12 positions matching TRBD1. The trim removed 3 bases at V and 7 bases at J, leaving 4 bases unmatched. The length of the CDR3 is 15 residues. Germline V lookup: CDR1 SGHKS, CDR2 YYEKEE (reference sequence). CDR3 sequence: CASSSGTGGGEKLFF. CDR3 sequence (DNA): TGTGCCAGCAGCTCCGGGACAGGGGGCGGTGAAAAACTGTTTTTT.

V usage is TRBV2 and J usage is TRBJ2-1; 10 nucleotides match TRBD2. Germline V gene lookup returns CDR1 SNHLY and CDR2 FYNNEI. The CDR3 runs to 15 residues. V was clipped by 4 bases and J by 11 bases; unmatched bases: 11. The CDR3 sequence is CASSAASGSYQKQFF. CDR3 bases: TGTGCCAGCAGTGCCGCTAGCGGGAGTTATCAGAAGCAGTTCTTC.

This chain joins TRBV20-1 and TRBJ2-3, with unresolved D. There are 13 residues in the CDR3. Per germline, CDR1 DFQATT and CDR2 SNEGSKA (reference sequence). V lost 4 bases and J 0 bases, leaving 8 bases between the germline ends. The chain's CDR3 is CSAKAGSTDTQYF. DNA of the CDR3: TGCAGTGCTAAGGCAGGTAGCACAGATACGCAGTATTTT.